This T cell receptor (beta chain) was identified during a study of early T cells in non-severe SARS-CoV-2 infection. Study at large: Unpaired chains resulted from sequencing bulk RNA of unsorted whole blood.

Trimming took off 1 base at V and 5 bases at J, with 5 bases between the two ends. The CDR3 is 12 amino acids. Germline CDR1 reads LGHDT; CDR2 reads YNNKEL (reference sequence). TCRdb passed the 5' RACE reads through MiXCR, listing each CDR3 protein once. The sample comprises about 68,000 distinct CDR3 sequences, around 9.9% of which are singletons, and roughly 6% rests with the top ten. The sample comprised whole blood. This sequence joins TRBV3-1 and TRBJ2-5, with no clear D. The origin of this receptor is an adult who was a healthcare worker with PCR-confirmed SARS-CoV-2 infection or an uninfected control (not recorded which). CDR3: CASSQVSETQYF. The CDR3 DNA sequence: TGTGCCAGCAGCCAAGTAAGCGAGACCCAGTACTTC.